This TCR beta chain was captured by sequencing in a study of blood T cell repertoires in COVID-19 (dated by TCRdb to 2020 to 2022). About the study as a whole: Collaborator samples came from the United States, Italy and Spain and covered acute and convalescent phases of COVID-19. The material from the prospective study consisted of cDNA or gDNA derived from T cells, B-cell-depleted T cells, or PBMCs. Deeply sampled blood TCRbeta repertoires from subjects exposed to, actively infected with, or recovered from COVID-19 were included in the dataset. The repertoires were released in a freely available public database intended as a resource for research on the immune response to SARS-CoV-2. The samples were drawn from the first 160 participants of the ongoing ImmuneRACE study and from more than 1,000 subjects provided by 6 global collaborators. Sample metadata almost always included a de-identified subject ID, COVID-19 status, age in years and sex. Where HLA class I and class II types were available, the types were taken from metadata supplied by the sample provider, not from assay-based typing. What the research found in general, with its limitations: How much clinical and demographic metadata was included differed by source and by participant, and the metadata was provided uncurated.

The immunoSEQ Assay, a bias-controlled multiplex PCR, was used to amplify TCRbeta CDR3 regions from genomic DNA. Per the original workflow: Nucleated cell counts per sample were estimated from amplification of reference gene primers within the assay. To quantify the absolute abundance of each unique TCRbeta CDR3 rearrangement, sequence reads were collapsed and filtered. For each sample, productive Simpson clonality was calculated as the square root of Simpson's diversity index over productive rearrangements. TCRdb carries this immuneACCESS record with in-frame sequences only. Its versions omit some clonotypes, under half of them owing to an unresolved V gene in the studies checked, with the rest unexplained. The DNA gave D and trimming, while V, J and clone size come from that table. Here the sample has about 150,000 clones; more than 75% occur a single time. Together, the top ten hold approximately 6.2% of the sample.

Collaborating institutions collected whole blood in K2EDTA tubes following their own protocols. For TCRbeta analysis, collaborators shipped samples as frozen whole blood, isolated PBMCs, or DNA extracted from either of those sample types. A remark on this clone: Its antigen remains unidentified. Base qualities are missing; no much larger clone stands one base away.

The V and J ends are trimmed by 3 bases and 5 bases, leaving 7 bases between them. The germline V gene (reference sequence) provides CDR1 LNHDA and CDR2 SQIVND. The CDR3 goes from the cysteine to the phenylalanine over 13 residues. The kept DNA is CDR3 alone, 39 bases in frame from the first base. The source is an elderly man with acute or convalescent COVID-19. Sample: peripheral blood. The sequence joins TRBV19 to TRBJ1-4, with no D gene named confidently. The DNA reads TGTGCCAGTAGTATCGTCAGGAATGAAAAACTGTTTTTT. This codes for CASSIVRNEKLFF. Beyond the CDR3, the reference TRBV19 and TRBJ1-4 genes provide the residues; the full variable domain reads: DGGITQSPKYLFRKEGQNVTLSCEQNLNHDAMYWYRQDPGQGLRLIYYSQIVNDFQKGDIAEGYSVSREKKESFPLTVTSAQKNPTAFYLCASSIVRNEKLFFGSGTQLSVL.